The 11 T cell receptor beta chains below all came from one sample that was sequenced in a study of brain T cells in children with intractable seizures. Clones were read by immunoSEQ multiplex PCR, and TCRdb kept only the in-frame ones, dropping some. The sample holds approximately 110,000 clones, 94% seen once. The starting material was peripheral blood, obtained at surgery. The origin of the receptors is a boy under two years old with hemimegalencephaly and intractable seizures.

The chain employs TRBV6-5 and TRBJ2-3, with D unresolved. The germline CDR1 and CDR2 sequences are MNHEY and SVGAGI. With 2 bases removed from V and 1 base from J, the gap between germline ends came to 7 bases. The CDR3 runs 14 residues. CDR3: CASSYGEGTDTQYF. CDR3 DNA: TGTGCCAGCAGTTACGGGGAAGGCACAGATACGCAGTATTTT.

The V gene is TRBV5-4, the J gene TRBJ2-5; possibly TRBD2 for D (5 bases). The CDR3 runs 13 residues. Germline values: CDR1 SGHNT, CDR2 YYREEE (reference sequence). Trimming pared 2 bases from V and 3 bases from J, leaving 8 bases between. CDR3 sequence: CASSLPGKETQYF. DNA for the CDR3: TGTGCCAGCAGCTTACCGGGGAAAGAGACCCAGTACTTC. The whole variable domain, remainder taken from reference TRBV5-4 and TRBJ2-5, is ETGVTQSPTHLIKTRGQQVTLRCSSQSGHNTVSWYQQALGQGPQFIFQYYREEENGRGNFPPRFSGLQFPNYSSELNVNALELDDSALYLCASSLPGKETQYFGPGTRLLVL.

V is TRBV7-2 and J is TRBJ1-1; 7 bases map to TRBD1. This CDR3 comprises 14 residues. V was pared by 4 bases and J by 4 bases, with 6 bases of the junction left unmatched. CDR1 and CDR2 (germline): SGHTA, FQGNSA. CDR3 sequence reads: CASSSTGVGTEAFF. DNA of the CDR3: TGTGCCAGCAGCTCCACAGGGGTGGGCACTGAAGCTTTCTTT.

The chain couples TRBV7-2 to TRBJ1-3; 7 bases match TRBD1. After removal of 5 bases from V and 4 bases from J, the junction contained 5 bases not matched to a gene. The germline gives CDR1 SGHTA, CDR2 FQGNSA. The CDR3 has 14 residues. This CDR3 reads CASSPQGTGNTIYF. The CDR3 DNA follows: TGTGCCAGCAGCCCACAGGGGACGGGAAACACCATATATTTT.

The chain is built from TRBV7-2 and TRBJ2-7, with D possibly matching TRBD1 (5 bases). CDR3 length: 14 residues. Germline CDR1 and CDR2: SGHTA and FQGNSA. V was pared by 2 bases and J by 6 bases, with 14 bases between. The CDR3 loop reads CASSLWAGPSEQYF. The DNA of the CDR3 is TGTGCCAGCAGCTTATGGGCAGGGCCTAGCGAGCAGTACTTC.

The chain has TRBV19 and TRBJ1-5; TRBD1 agrees at 8 bases. Germline V gene data show CDR1 as LNHDA and CDR2 as SQIVND (reference sequence). The CDR3 spans 13 residues. V shed 3 bases and J 5 bases; nucleotides not matched to a gene: 0. CDR3 nucleotides: TGTGCCAGTAGTATGGACAGGGATCAGCCCCAGCATTTT. Its translation is CASSMDRDQPQHF.

This chain joins TRBV6-6 and TRBJ1-3; unclear D gene. The CDR3 is 13 amino acids. CDR1 and CDR2 (germline): MNHNY, SVGAGI (reference sequence). The V gene lost 5 bases and the J gene lost 0 bases, with 5 bases spanning the gap. The CDR3 DNA follows: TGTGCCAGCAGTGCCAGCTCTGGAAACACCATATATTTT. Protein sequence: CASSASSGNTIYF.

The CDR3 region has the DNA TGTGCCAGCAGCTTAGCAGGGGTATCCTACGAGCAGTACTTC. As protein: CASSLAGVSYEQYF. The V call is TRBV7-2, the J call TRBJ2-7; D may be TRBD1 (5 bases). Germline V CDR1 and CDR2: SGHTA, FQGNSA. V gave up 0 bases and J gave up 1 base, with 7 bases separating them. The CDR3 loop spans 14 amino acids.

The rearrangement uses TRBV6-1 and TRBJ1-6; 8 nucleotides line up with TRBD1. The V segment lost 2 bases and the J segment 8 bases; nucleotides outside the gene matches: 5. The CDR3 covers 15 residues. CDR1 and CDR2 from the germline V gene are MNHNS and SASEGT. CDR3 nucleotide sequence: TGTGCCAGCAGTGAATATGAGGGACAGGATTCACCCCTCCACTTT. Translating it yields CASSEYEGQDSPLHF.

This clone appeared a single time. J is TRBJ1-5 and V is TRBV19; the D gene is possibly TRBD1 (5 bases). CDR3 length: 16 residues. The germline V and J ends were trimmed by 1 base and 0 bases, with 10 bases remaining between them. Germline CDR1 and CDR2: LNHDA and SQIVND (reference sequence). DNA for the CDR3: TGTGCCAGTAGTATAGCTGTGACAGTTAGCAATCAGCCCCAGCATTTT. Its protein product is CASSIAVTVSNQPQHF. Drawing the rest from reference TRBV19 and TRBJ1-5, the complete variable domain is DGGITQSPKYLFRKEGQNVTLSCEQNLNHDAMYWYRQDPGQGLRLIYYSQIVNDFQKGDIAEGYSVSREKKESFPLTVTSAQKNPTAFYLCASSIAVTVSNQPQHFGDGTRLSIL.

This clone was recorded once. The chain links TRBV18 to TRBJ2-5; possibly TRBD2 for D (6 bases). This CDR3 has 15 residues. Germline V gene lookup returns CDR1 KGHSH and CDR2 LQKENI. The germline V and J ends were trimmed by 1 base and 2 bases, with 11 bases remaining between them. In DNA, the CDR3 is TGTGCCAGCTCACCACTAGCGGTCCAACAAGAGACCCAGTACTTC. This gives the protein CASSPLAVQQETQYF.